This T cell receptor beta chain was recovered during a study of radiotherapy plus CTLA-4 blockade in lung cancer. The count of this clone is one. Germline V gives CDR1 SGHTA, CDR2 FQGTGA. The CDR3 has 16 residues. Trimming pared 5 bases from V and 2 bases from J, leaving 17 bases between. The assay was immunoSEQ multiplex PCR, and TCRdb's table has in-frame clones only and misses some. This sample carries 42,000 or so clones, roughly three quarters of them seen once, and the ten largest clones take around 22%. The sequences come from peripheral blood, collected from a patient treated with radiotherapy plus ipilimumab. V usage is TRBV7-3 and J usage is TRBJ2-3, with D possibly TRBD2 on 7 matching bases. The sequence was collected from a human donor with non-small cell lung cancer that progressed on radiotherapy plus ipilimumab. The CDR3, as DNA: TGTGCCAGCAGCCCAAGGGCGGGGGCGCACACAGATACGCAGTATTTT. It codes for CASSPRAGAHTDTQYF.